The 11 T cell receptor beta chains in this list originate from one sample, sequenced in a study of PD-L1 blockade in urothelial cancer (TCRdb year 2017). The library was produced with the immunoSEQ multiplex PCR assay. TCRdb holds this immuneACCESS table with in-frame rearrangements only. Some clones are missing; in checked studies, unresolved V genes explain under half, and the rest has no known cause. In all, the sample holds about 110,000 clones, and under 85% of those were seen once. 2.4% of the sample goes to the ten largest clones. The sequencing here drew on PBMCs, taken around atezolizumab (anti-PD-L1) treatment. These receptors originate from a man aged 45-60 years with urothelial cancer.

V usage is TRBV18 and J usage is TRBJ2-1; TRBD1 matches at 10 bases. CDR1 KGHSH and CDR2 LQKENI come from the germline V gene. The trim removed 1 base at V and 9 bases at J, leaving 6 bases unmatched. This CDR3 contains 15 residues. This chain's CDR3 is CASSPLLGQGTEQFF. The CDR3 region has the DNA TGTGCCAGCTCACCACTCCTGGGACAGGGGACTGAGCAGTTCTTC.

The chain has TRBV18 and TRBJ2-7; the D gene is possibly TRBD2 (7 bases). Germline V gives CDR1 KGHSH, CDR2 LQKENI. The CDR3 totals 13 residues. Trimming pared 3 bases from V and 4 bases from J, leaving 10 bases between. The CDR3 sequence: CASSPRGGYEQYF. The CDR3 DNA reads TGTGCCAGCTCACCGAGGGGGGGGTACGAGCAGTACTTC.

The chain links TRBV28 to TRBJ2-5, with D possibly being TRBD1 (6 bases). Trimming removed 6 bases from V and 1 base from J, with 12 bases in between. The CDR3 totals 14 residues. Germline assignment: CDR1 MDHEN and CDR2 SYDVKM. The DNA for the CDR3 is TGTGCCAGCAGCCCGACAGGACTCCAAGAGACCCAGTACTTC. This codes for CASSPTGLQETQYF.

This clone occurred once. The chain is built from TRBV2 and TRBJ2-3; 10 bases match TRBD2. Trimming removed 6 bases from V and 0 bases from J; junction bases left unmatched: 6. This CDR3 region has 16 residues. Germline assignment: CDR1 SNHLY and CDR2 FYNNEI. The DNA of the CDR3 is TGTGCCAGCAGGGGATTTAGCGGGGGGAGCACAGATACGCAGTATTTT. Translated, it gives CASRGFSGGSTDTQYF.

The CDR3 DNA follows: TGTGCCAGCAGTAACCGACATCCCAACACTGAAGCTTTCTTT. Its protein is CASSNRHPNTEAFF. This chain uses TRBV28 with TRBJ1-1; no reliable D call. There are 14 residues in the CDR3. Germline V gene sequence: CDR1 MDHEN, CDR2 SYDVKM. V lost 5 bases and J lost 2, with 12 bases in between.

V usage is TRBV9 and J usage is TRBJ2-3; D uncertain. Germline V gene sequence: CDR1 SGDLS, CDR2 YYNGEE. The CDR3 has 13 amino acids. Trimming removed 4 bases from V and 5 bases from J, with 11 bases in between. CDR3 sequence (DNA): TGTGCCAGCAGCATACGAGTTGGAGATACGCAGTATTTT. Amino acid sequence: CASSIRVGDTQYF.

V and J are TRBV6-1 and TRBJ2-2; the D gene is possibly TRBD2 (7 bases). Trimming took off 8 bases at V and 5 bases at J, with 15 bases between the two ends. The germline V gene encodes CDR1 MNHNS and CDR2 SASEGT. The CDR3 has 14 residues. The CDR3 reads CASRRGARTGELFF. The CDR3 bases are TGTGCCAGCCGACGGGGGGCGCGAACCGGGGAGCTGTTTTTT.

The CDR3 protein is CSARQQTEAFF. CDR3 nucleotide sequence: TGCAGTGCGCGACAGCAAACTGAAGCTTTCTTT. V is TRBV20-1 and J is TRBJ1-1, with a weak D call TRBD1 (5 bases). V shed 6 bases and J shed 5 bases, with 10 bases lying between them. This CDR3 comprises 11 residues. CDR1 DFQATT and CDR2 SNEGSKA come from the germline V gene (reference sequence).

CDR3 sequence reads: CASSGGVLGASTGELFF. DNA for the CDR3: TGCGCCAGCAGCGGAGGTGTTTTGGGGGCGAGCACCGGGGAGCTGTTTTTT. The chain recombines TRBV5-1 with TRBJ2-2; maybe TRBD1 (6 bases). This CDR3 has 17 amino acids. Trimming cost V 4 bases and J 4 bases, with 20 bases left between them. Germline CDR1 reads SGHRS; CDR2 reads YFSETQ.

This chain uses TRBV5-4 with TRBJ2-3; a weak D match, TRBD2 (6 bases). The germline CDR1 and CDR2 sequences are SGHNT and YYREEE (reference sequence). V was cut by 6 bases and J by 1 base, with 18 bases left in between. This CDR3 spans 16 amino acids. CDR3 in amino acids: CASTEAGRGGTDTQYF. The CDR3 DNA sequence: TGTGCCAGCACCGAGGCGGGGAGAGGGGGCACAGATACGCAGTATTTT.

The chain recombines TRBV10-3 with TRBJ2-2; 11 bases are a match to TRBD2. Trimming took 7 bases from V and 6 from J; bases not matched to a gene: 13. The CDR3 contains 17 residues. Germline lookup yields CDR1 ENHRY and CDR2 SYGVKD. The CDR3 DNA is TGTGCCATCACCCGCGGACTAGCGGGCCCAAAGGCCGGGGAGCTGTTTTTT. This translates into CAITRGLAGPKAGELFF.